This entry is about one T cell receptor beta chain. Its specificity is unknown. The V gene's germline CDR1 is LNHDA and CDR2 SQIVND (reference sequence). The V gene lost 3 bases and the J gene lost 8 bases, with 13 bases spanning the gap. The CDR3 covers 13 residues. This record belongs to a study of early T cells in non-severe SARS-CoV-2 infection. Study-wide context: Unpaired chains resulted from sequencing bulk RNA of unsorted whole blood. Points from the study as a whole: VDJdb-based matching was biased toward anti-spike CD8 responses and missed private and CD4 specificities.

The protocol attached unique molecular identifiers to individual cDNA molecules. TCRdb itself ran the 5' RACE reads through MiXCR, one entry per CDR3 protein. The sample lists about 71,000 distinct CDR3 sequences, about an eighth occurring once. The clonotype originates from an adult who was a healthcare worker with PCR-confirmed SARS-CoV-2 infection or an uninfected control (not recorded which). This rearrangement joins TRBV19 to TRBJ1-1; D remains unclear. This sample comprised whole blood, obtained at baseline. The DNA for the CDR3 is TGTGCCAGTAGTATGAGAGGACGATCCGAAGCTTTCTTT. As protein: CASSMRGRSEAFF.